This TCR beta chain was captured in a study of control samples from healthy donors and cancer patients. TCRdb's copy holds only in-frame clones and misses some; the assay was immunoSEQ multiplex PCR. The table records over 70,000 clones, approximately 88% of them present only once. The CDR3 sequence is 13 residues long. Germline V gives CDR1 MNHEY, CDR2 SVGAGI. Trimming shortened V by 6 bases and J by 8 bases, and 14 bases separated the two germline ends. Sequenced sample: PBMCs. The chain has TRBV6-5 and TRBJ2-4, with D uncertain. This TCR came from a woman between 50 and 59 years old with colorectal cancer. The CDR3 loop is CASRSLLRHIQYF. The CDR3 nucleotides read TGTGCCAGCAGGTCACTATTGAGGCACATTCAGTACTTC.